This T cell receptor beta chain was profiled in a study of beta chain features in type 1 diabetes. V lost 7 bases and J 3 bases, leaving 15 bases between the germline ends. This CDR3 is 14 amino acids long. Germline lookup yields CDR1 SNHLY and CDR2 FYNNEI. Expressed TCRB transcripts were sequenced after all isolated RNA was converted to cDNA. Sequencing used immunoSEQ multiplex PCR; TCRdb keeps in-frame clones, though not all of them. The sample records around 170,000 clones, about 10% being singletons. Regarding the study as a whole: Researchers report that Type 1 diabetes patients had moderately but significantly shorter TCRB CDR3s across all four CD4+ subsets.

The table lists this clone with a few counts. The antigen remains unidentified. The origin of this receptor is a woman in her twenties or thirties with type 1 diabetes. V is TRBV2 and J is TRBJ1-1; perhaps TRBD1 as D (5 bases). Material for sequencing was central memory CD4+ T cells from blood. In DNA form, the CDR3 reads TGTGCCAGCACCCCGTTCGGGGGAGACACTGAAGCTTTCTTT. Translation gives CASTPFGGDTEAFF.